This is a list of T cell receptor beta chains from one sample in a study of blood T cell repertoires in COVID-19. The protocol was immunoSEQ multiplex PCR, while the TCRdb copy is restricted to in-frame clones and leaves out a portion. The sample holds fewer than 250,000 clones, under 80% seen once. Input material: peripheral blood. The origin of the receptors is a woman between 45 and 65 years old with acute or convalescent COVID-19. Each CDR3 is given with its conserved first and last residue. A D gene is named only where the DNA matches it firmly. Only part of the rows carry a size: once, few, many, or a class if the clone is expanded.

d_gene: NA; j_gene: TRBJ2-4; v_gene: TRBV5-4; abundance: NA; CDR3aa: CASSKTGAGDKNIQYF; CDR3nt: TGTGCCAGCAGCAAGACAGGGGCGGGGGACAAAAACATTCAGTACTTC
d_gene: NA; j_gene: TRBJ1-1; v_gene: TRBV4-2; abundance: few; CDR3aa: CASSQAVNTEAFF; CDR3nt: TGTGCCAGCAGCCAAGCAGTCAACACTGAAGCTTTCTTT
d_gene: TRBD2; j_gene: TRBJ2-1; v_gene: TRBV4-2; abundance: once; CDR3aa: CASSQEGGGAVNNEQFF; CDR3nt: TGTGCCAGCAGCCAAGAAGGCGGGGGGGCCGTCAACAATGAGCAGTTCTTC
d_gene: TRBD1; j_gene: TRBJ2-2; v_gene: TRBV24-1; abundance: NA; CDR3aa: CATSVGTGVTGELFF; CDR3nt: TGTGCCACCAGTGTCGGGACAGGGGTTACCGGGGAGCTGTTTTTT
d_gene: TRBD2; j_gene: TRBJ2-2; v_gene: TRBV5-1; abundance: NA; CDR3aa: CASSSRTSGDGELFF; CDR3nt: TGCGCCAGCAGCTCCCGGACTAGCGGGGACGGGGAGCTGTTTTTT
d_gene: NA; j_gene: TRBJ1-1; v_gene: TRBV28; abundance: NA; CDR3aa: CASSIFTGTAEAFF; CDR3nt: TGTGCCAGCAGTATTTTCACAGGAACAGCTGAAGCTTTCTTT
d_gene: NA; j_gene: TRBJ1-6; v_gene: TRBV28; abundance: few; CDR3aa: CASSSQGIWSSYNSPLHF; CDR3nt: TGTGCCAGCAGTTCGCAGGGGATTTGGAGCTCCTATAATTCACCCCTCCACTTT
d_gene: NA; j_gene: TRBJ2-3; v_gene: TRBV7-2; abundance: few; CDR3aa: CASSSFVTQYF; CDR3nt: TGTGCCAGCAGCTCGTTTGTGACGCAGTATTTT
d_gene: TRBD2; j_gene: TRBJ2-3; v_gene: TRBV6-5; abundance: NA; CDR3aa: CASGGGTYTDTQYF; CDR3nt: TGTGCCTCAGGCGGGGGGACCTACACAGATACGCAGTATTTT
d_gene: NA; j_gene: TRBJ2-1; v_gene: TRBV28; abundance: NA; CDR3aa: CASSYGSSRYNEQFF; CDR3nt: TGTGCCAGCAGTTACGGGAGTTCTCGTTACAATGAGCAGTTCTTC
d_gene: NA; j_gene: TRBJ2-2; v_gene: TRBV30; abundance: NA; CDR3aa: CAWSVFDLAEDSGELFF; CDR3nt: TGTGCCTGGAGTGTGTTTGATCTGGCAGAAGATTCCGGGGAGCTGTTTTTT
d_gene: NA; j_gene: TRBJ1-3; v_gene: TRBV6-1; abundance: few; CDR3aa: CASSDRSHGNTIYF; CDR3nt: TGTGCCAGCAGTGATCGGAGTCATGGAAACACCATATATTTT
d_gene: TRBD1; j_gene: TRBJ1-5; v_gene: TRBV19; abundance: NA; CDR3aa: CASSGGTGGMKKSQPQHF; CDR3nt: TGTGCCAGTAGTGGGGGGACAGGGGGAATGAAAAAAAGTCAGCCCCAGCATTTT
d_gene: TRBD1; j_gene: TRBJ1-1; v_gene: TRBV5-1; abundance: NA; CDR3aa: CASSFTGGASGTEAFF; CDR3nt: TGCGCCAGCAGCTTCACAGGGGGCGCTTCCGGCACTGAAGCTTTCTTT
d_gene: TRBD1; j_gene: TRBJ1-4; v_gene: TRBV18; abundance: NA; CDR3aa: CASSRGTGDFEKLFF; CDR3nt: TGTGCCAGCTCGCGGGGGACAGGTGACTTCGAAAAACTGTTTTTT
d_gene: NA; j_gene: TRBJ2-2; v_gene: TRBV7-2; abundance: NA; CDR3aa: CASSPRLGGTGELFF; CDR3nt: TGTGCCAGCAGCCCCCGACTAGGCGGGACCGGGGAGCTGTTTTTT
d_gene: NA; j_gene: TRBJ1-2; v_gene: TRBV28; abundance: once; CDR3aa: CASLVGGLGNYGYTF; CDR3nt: TGTGCCAGTCTTGTGGGGGGTTTGGGGAACTATGGCTACACCTTC
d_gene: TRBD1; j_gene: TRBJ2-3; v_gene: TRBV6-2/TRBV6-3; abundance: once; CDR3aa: CASSPGTGSTDTQYF; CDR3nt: TGTGCCAGCAGTCCCGGGACAGGGTCGACAGATACGCAGTATTTT
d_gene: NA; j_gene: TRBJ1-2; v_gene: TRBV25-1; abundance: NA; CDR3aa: CASASLGPNYGYTF; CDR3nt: TGTGCCAGCGCTTCCCTGGGGCCAAACTATGGCTACACCTTC
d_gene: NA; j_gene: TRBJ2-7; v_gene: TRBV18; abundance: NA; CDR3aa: CASSPFAGSSYEQYF; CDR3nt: TGTGCCAGCTCACCATTTGCGGGAAGCTCCTACGAGCAGTACTTC
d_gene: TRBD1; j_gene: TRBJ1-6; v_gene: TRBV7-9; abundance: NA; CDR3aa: CASSARTGGGSPLHF; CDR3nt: TGTGCCAGCAGCGCCCGGACAGGGGGCGGCTCACCCCTCCACTTT
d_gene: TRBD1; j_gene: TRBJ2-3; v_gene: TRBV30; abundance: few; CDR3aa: CAEQDRGKDTQYF; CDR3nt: TGTGCCGAGCAGGACAGGGGAAAAGATACGCAGTATTTT
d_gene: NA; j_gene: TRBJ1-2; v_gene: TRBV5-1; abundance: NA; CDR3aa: CASSLGQPKGVYTF; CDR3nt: TGCGCCAGCAGCTTGGGACAGCCTAAGGGCGTCTACACCTTC
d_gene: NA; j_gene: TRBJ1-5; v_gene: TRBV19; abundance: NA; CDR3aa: CASSSSWGNQPQHF; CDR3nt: TGTGCCAGTAGCTCTAGTTGGGGCAATCAGCCCCAGCATTTT
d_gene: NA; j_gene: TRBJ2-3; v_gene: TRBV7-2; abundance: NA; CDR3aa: CASSLVLSGSTDTQYF; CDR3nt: TGTGCCAGCAGCTTGGTCTTAAGCGGGAGCACAGATACGCAGTATTTT
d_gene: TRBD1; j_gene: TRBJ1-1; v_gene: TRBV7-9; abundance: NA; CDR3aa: CASSSTGGQGTEAFF; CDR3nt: TGTGCCAGCAGCTCGACAGGGGGCCAGGGGACTGAAGCTTTCTTT